Each of the 23 T cell receptor beta chains below was sequenced from the same sample in a study of T cell repertoires in cytomegalovirus infection. TCRdb fed the reads into MiXCR, producing one record per CDR3 protein. Of about a million distinct CDR3 sequences listed, 25% to 40% are singletons. Which antigens these TCRs recognize remains unknown. Sequences were derived from cultured CD8+ T cells from PBMCs, sampled from culture after CMV antigen stimulation. The receptor source for this set is a human donor in good health (CMV status not recorded). Some clones in this sample may be carry-over from other donors' samples.

This clonotype appeared a few times. The chain links TRBV29-1 to TRBJ1-2, with D perhaps TRBD1 (6 bases). V lost 0 bases and J lost 1, with 15 bases in between. Germline CDR1 SQVTM, CDR2 ANQGSEA. CDR3 length: 16 residues. This CDR3 reads CSVEDRRTDFNYGYTF. CDR3 sequence (DNA): TGCAGCGTTGAAGATCGACGGACAGATTTTAACTATGGCTACACCTTC.

In the case of this clonotype: A junction boundary mismatches the germline segment, possibly from a read error. V and J are TRBV6-6 and TRBJ2-7; TRBD1 is a possible D gene (6 bases). The length of the CDR3 is 14 residues. The germline V gene encodes CDR1 MNHNY and CDR2 SVGAGI (reference sequence). The CDR3 spells CASCYTEQGREQYF. Written as DNA, the CDR3 is TGTGCCAGCTGTTACACCGAACAGGGAAGGGAGCAGTACTTC.

This clonotype was found a few times. V gene TRBV7-8 combines with J gene TRBJ2-2; 11 bases are shared with TRBD1. Germline V lookup: CDR1 SGHVS, CDR2 FQNEAQ. The CDR3 totals 16 residues. Unmatched junction bases numbered 8, after V lost 5 bases and J lost 6 bases. This CDR3 is CASSGQGARSSGELFF. The CDR3 nucleotides read TGTGCCAGCAGCGGACAGGGGGCGCGATCGTCCGGGGAGCTGTTTTTT.

This sequence joins TRBV10-2 and TRBJ2-7; weak D call: TRBD1 (6 bases). CDR3 size: 12 residues. Trimming removed 6 bases from V and 5 bases from J, with 11 bases in between. The germline V gene encodes CDR1 WSHSY and CDR2 SAAADI. CDR3 bases: TGCGCCAGCAGCGCCCCAGGGGACGAGCAGTACGTC. As protein: CASSAPGDEQYV.

This clonotype was counted at least ten times. This chain uses TRBV7-6 with TRBJ1-1, with 10 bases aligning to TRBD1. Germline loops: CDR1 SGHVS, CDR2 FNYEAQ. V lost 5 bases to trimming and J lost 1 base; unmatched junction nucleotides: 4. The CDR3 runs to 15 residues. CDR3 nucleotides: TGTGCCAGCAGCGGGGACAGGGGTCGGAACACTGAAGCTTTCTTT. Translating gives CASSGDRGRNTEAFF. Using reference TRBV7-6 and TRBJ1-1 for the parts outside the CDR3, the full variable domain is GAGVSQSPRYKVTKRGQDVALRCDPISGHVSLYWYRQALGQGPEFLTYFNYEAQQDKSGLPNDRFSAERPEGSISTLTIQRTEQRDSAMYRCASSGDRGRNTEAFFGQGTRLTVV.

The sample holds one count of this clonotype. The V gene is TRBV27, the J gene TRBJ1-2, with 8 nucleotides matching TRBD1. Germline V gene lookup returns CDR1 MNHEY and CDR2 SMNVEV (reference sequence). This CDR3 is 13 amino acids long. J lost 8 bases, V lost 5 bases, and 7 bases had no gene match. The CDR3 region has the DNA TGTGCCAGCAGTGTGGACAGGGCACGGGGCTACACCTTC. Amino acid sequence: CASSVDRARGYTF.

This clonotype was detected only once. Germline and junction disagree at one end, which may indicate a read error. J is TRBJ2-7 and V is TRBV27, with 7 positions matching TRBD1. CDR3 length equals 16 residues. Looked up from germline, CDR1 is MNHEY and CDR2 is SMNVEV (reference sequence). The CDR3 DNA reads TGTGCCAGCAGTCTATCTGCCGGGACAGCTACCTACGAGCAGTACTTC. Its translation: CASSLSAGTATYEQYF.

The chain carries TRBV19 and TRBJ2-2; D gene uncertain. The CDR3 is 14 residues long. The germline V and J ends were trimmed by 9 bases and 0 bases, with 11 bases remaining between them. Germline values: CDR1 LNHDA, CDR2 SQIVND (reference sequence). The CDR3 sequence is CASQPGPNTGELFF. The CDR3 region has the DNA TGTGCCAGCCAACCCGGACCGAACACCGGGGAGCTGTTTTTT.

The chain carries TRBV5-5 and TRBJ2-5; 7 bases are a match to TRBD2. CDR1 and CDR2 (germline): SGHKS, YYEKEE (reference sequence). The CDR3 sequence is 16 residues long. V was clipped by 0 bases and J by 4 bases; unmatched bases: 9. As DNA, the CDR3 is TGTGCCAGCAGCTTGGATTGGTCCTCGGGGGGAGAGACCCAGTACTTC. It is translated as CASSLDWSSGGETQYF.

This clonotype was detected a few times. This chain connects TRBV6-5 to TRBJ1-6; D uncertain. This CDR3 region has 16 residues. V was cut by 0 bases and J by 0 bases, with 6 bases left in between. The germline V gene has CDR1 MNHEY and CDR2 SVGAGI. The CDR3 here is CASSYSMSSYNSPLHF. CDR3 nucleotide sequence: TGTGCCAGCAGTTACTCGATGAGCTCCTATAATTCACCCCTCCACTTT.

This clonotype was counted between two and nine times. The V call is TRBV5-6, the J call TRBJ2-7, with 13 bases that match TRBD2. Germline V gene lookup returns CDR1 SGHDT and CDR2 YYEEEE. There are 17 residues in the CDR3. Germline trimming cut 0 bases from V and 4 bases from J; bases unmatched to any gene: 7. The CDR3 spells CASSLEGTSGERYEQYF. For the CDR3, the DNA is TGTGCCAGCAGCTTGGAAGGGACTAGCGGGGAAAGGTACGAGCAGTACTTC.

The rearrangement joins TRBV10-3 to TRBJ2-3; D possibly corresponds to TRBD1 (6 bases). The CDR3 runs 16 residues. Germline V gene sequence: CDR1 ENHRY, CDR2 SYGVKD. V lost 2 bases and J lost 0, with 12 bases in between. For the CDR3, the DNA is TGTGCCATCAGTGAGACGGCAGGGGTTAGCACAGATACGCAGTATTTT. Its protein is CAISETAGVSTDTQYF.

The chain combines TRBV28 with TRBJ1-2; D gene unclear. Germline CDR1 is MDHEN and CDR2 is SYDVKM. The CDR3 is 14 residues long. V dropped 6 bases and J dropped 6 bases, with 17 bases sitting between them. For the CDR3, the DNA is TGTGCCAGCAGACCCCCCTTTTATCGGGATGGCTACACCTTC. Translating gives CASRPPFYRDGYTF.

CDR3 sequence reads: CASSHLTRHIQYF. In DNA, the CDR3 is TGTGCCAGCAGCCACTTAACTCGCCACATTCAGTACTTC. The chain is built from TRBV3-1 and TRBJ2-4; D gene uncertain. V shed 3 bases and J shed 8 bases, with 11 bases lying between them. CDR3 size: 13 residues. Germline V gene sequence: CDR1 LGHDT, CDR2 YNNKEL (reference sequence).

This clonotype has only a few counts. The chain has TRBV2 and TRBJ2-7; unclear D gene. This CDR3 spans 15 amino acids. V lost 1 base to trimming and J lost 1 base, with 11 bases between them. Germline V gene sequence: CDR1 SNHLY, CDR2 FYNNEI. DNA of the CDR3: TGTGCCAGCAGTGAAGTAAGGGCCCGATCCTACGAGCAGTACTTC. Translation gives CASSEVRARSYEQYF.

Only a few counts were recorded for this clonotype. The chain employs TRBV7-2 and TRBJ2-1, with D perhaps matching TRBD1 (6 bases). Trimming pared 5 bases from V and 3 bases from J, leaving 14 bases between. CDR1 and CDR2 (germline): SGHTA, FQGNSA. The CDR3 is 15 amino acids. The DNA for the CDR3 is TGTGCCAGCAGCCACGGGACACAGGGCTACAATGAGCAGTTCTTC. Translation: CASSHGTQGYNEQFF.

This clonotype appeared many times. V usage is TRBV5-1 and J usage is TRBJ2-1, with 7 bases matching TRBD1. Germline CDR1 is SGHRS and CDR2 is YFSETQ. Trimming removed 2 bases from V and 5 bases from J; junction bases left unmatched: 10. The CDR3 is 16 residues long. The DNA of the CDR3 is TGCGCCAGCAGCTTCGTTGACAGGGTAAATCACAATGAGCAGTTCTTC. Its translation: CASSFVDRVNHNEQFF. Full variable domain (remainder filled in from reference TRBV5-1 and TRBJ2-1): KAGVTQTPRYLIKTRGQQVTLSCSPISGHRSVSWYQQTPGQGLQFLFEYFSETQRNKGNFPGRFSGRQFSNSRSEMNVSTLELGDSALYLCASSFVDRVNHNEQFFGPGTRLTVL.

This clonotype showed up just a few times. J is TRBJ2-1 and V is TRBV7-6; D is undetermined. The CDR3 contains 12 residues. V lost 6 bases to trimming and J lost 8 bases, with 11 bases between them. CDR1 SGHVS and CDR2 FNYEAQ come from the germline V gene. CDR3 bases: TGTGCCAGCAGGTTCAACAAAGATGAGCAGTTCTTC. Protein product: CASRFNKDEQFF.

The gene calls are TRBV20-1 and TRBJ2-7; no reliable D call. Looked up from germline, CDR1 is DFQATT and CDR2 is SNEGSKA (reference sequence). CDR3 length: 12 amino acids. As DNA, the CDR3 is TGTGCTGGCCAAGAACAATCCTACGAGCAGTACGTC. Translated, it gives CAGQEQSYEQYV.

The chain recombines TRBV4-1 with TRBJ1-3, with D unclear. Germline lookup yields CDR1 MGHRA and CDR2 YSYEKL. The CDR3 length is 15 residues. The V and J ends lost 0 bases and 8 bases respectively, with 14 bases between them. The CDR3 bases are TGCGCCAGCAGCCAAGATCGGTTTTCGCTTGACACCATATATTTT. Translation gives CASSQDRFSLDTIYF.

This clonotype was picked up a small number of times. V usage is TRBV10-3 and J usage is TRBJ2-1; 12 nucleotides agree with TRBD1. The V and J ends lost 2 bases and 7 bases, in that order; junction bases with no gene match: 6. CDR1 is ENHRY and CDR2 is SYGVKD in the germline V gene. This CDR3 is built from 16 residues. CDR3 loop: CAISEPGQGAKNEQFF. As DNA, the CDR3 is TGTGCCATCAGTGAGCCGGGACAGGGGGCCAAGAATGAGCAGTTCTTC.

The V call is TRBV7-9, the J call TRBJ2-3, with D uncertain. Germline CDR1 and CDR2: SEHNR and FQNEAQ (reference sequence). V lost 4 bases to trimming and J lost 4 bases, with 15 bases between them. This CDR3 spans 15 amino acids. In DNA form, the CDR3 reads TGTGCCAGCAGCTCGAGCTTGGACGGCCCAGATACGCAGTATTTT. It yields the protein CASSSSLDGPDTQYF. The full variable domain, rest sourced from reference TRBV7-9 and TRBJ2-3, is DTGVSQNPRHKITKRGQNVTFRCDPISEHNRLYWYRQTLGQGPEFLTYFQNEAQLEKSRLLSDRFSAERPKGSFSTLEIQRTEQGDSAMYLCASSSSLDGPDTQYFGPGTRLTVL.

Concerning this clonotype itself: An end of the junction does not agree with germline; a read error may underlie this. This sequence joins TRBV7-9 and TRBJ2-5; perhaps TRBD2 as D (6 bases). Germline CDR1 reads SEHNR; CDR2 reads FQNEAQ (reference sequence). This CDR3 spans 10 amino acids. The CDR3 nucleotides read TGTGTCAGCAGCGGGGAGACCCAGTACTTC. Protein product: CVSSGETQYF. Full variable domain (outside the CDR3, taken from reference TRBV7-9 and TRBJ2-5): DTGVSQNPRHKITKRGQNVTFRCDPISEHNRLYWYRQTLGQGPEFLTYFQNEAQLEKSRLLSDRFSAERPKGSFSTLEIQRTEQGDSAMYLCVSSGETQYFGPGTRLLVL.